One T cell receptor (beta chain) is described in this entry. What it recognizes is unknown. TCRdb reprocessed the RT-PCR reads via MiXCR and lists one record per CDR3 protein. This table holds about 520,000 distinct CDR3 sequences, roughly 23% found once. This sample was taken from a study of response to subunit inactivated influenza vaccine. Overall study findings and caveats: After each seasonal influenza vaccination, few new T cells are recruited, the authors suggested.

Unmatched junction bases numbered 9, after V lost 5 bases and J lost 9 bases. The V gene's germline CDR1 is SEHNR and CDR2 FQNEAQ (reference sequence). The CDR3 loop spans 15 amino acids. The chain uses TRBV7-9 and TRBJ2-1; 11 nucleotides align to TRBD2. The sequence was obtained from a man aged 45 to 65 who received an inactivated influenza vaccine. This specimen consisted of CD4+ T cells sorted from PBMCs, obtained 5 days after vaccination. This CDR3 is CASSTTSGSTAEQFF. Written as DNA, the CDR3 is TGTGCCAGCAGCACAACTAGCGGGAGTACGGCTGAGCAGTTCTTC.